The T cell receptor (beta chain) under discussion was sequenced for a study of shared clonotypes between healthy human individuals. Study-level findings and limits: In this cohort, only blood was sampled, and tissue repertoires likely differ.

This clone was recorded only once. What it binds is unknown. Libraries were prepared by immunoSEQ multiplex PCR; TCRdb keeps only in-frame clonotypes and omits some of them. There are roughly 2 million clones in the sample; approximately 94% occur only once, and roughly 0.13% lies in the top ten. Splitting of CD4+ cells produced CD45RA+ naive and CD45RA-negative memory subsets. This receptor was identified in a man aged 18 to 35 in good health. The sample consisted of naive CD4+ T cells sorted from blood. Specified subset: CD45RA+ positively selected.

This chain's CDR3 is CAVTEYGGRNEQFF. In DNA form, the CDR3 reads TGTGCCGTCACGGAGTACGGTGGAAGGAATGAGCAGTTCTTC. This rearrangement joins TRBV6-6 to TRBJ2-1; no definite D call. Trimming stripped 11 bases from V and 7 bases from J, with 21 bases between. This CDR3 spans 14 amino acids. CDR1 is MNHNY and CDR2 is SVGAGI in the germline V gene (reference sequence).